The subject of this entry is one TCR beta chain. What it binds is not known. This record comes from a study of cytomegalovirus exposure and HLA in healthy donors. Study-wide results and limits: Later analysis suggested most CMV-associated TCR beta chains were HLA-restricted. Cytomegalovirus-associated status was assigned to about 150 TCR beta chains. A later analysis, which compared TCR beta chains of equal frequency, found the HLA-associated ones more clonally expanded.

The ends were cut back, 3 bases at V and 6 bases at J, with 6 bases in the middle. Looked up from germline, CDR1 is MDHEN and CDR2 is SYDVKM. CDR3 size: 12 residues. Vbeta (60) and Jbeta (13) primers were used in the PCR. Here immunoSEQ multiplex PCR was the method, and the copy in TCRdb shows in-frame clones only, minus some. This repertoire shows 95,000 to 150,000 clones, about two thirds found once; its top ten account for under 5%. Sequenced material: PBMCs. The rearrangement joins TRBV28 to TRBJ1-5; D ambiguous. This TCR came from a man aged 25 to 40 in good health and CMV-seronegative. CDR3 nucleotide sequence: TGTGCCAGCAGTTTGATAGCTCAGCCCCAGCATTTT. Translated, it gives CASSLIAQPQHF. Drawing the rest from reference TRBV28 and TRBJ1-5, the complete variable domain is DVKVTQSSRYLVKRTGEKVFLECVQDMDHENMFWYRQDPGLGLRLIYFSYDVKMKEKGDIPEGYSVSREKKERFSLILESASTNQTSMYLCASSLIAQPQHFGDGTRLSIL.